The TCR beta chain under discussion was sequenced for a study of T cells in Graves' hyperthyroidism and ophthalmopathy. The study, taken as a whole, reports: Most thyroid-expanded clonotypes above 0.001 were also found in blood. Ophthalmopathy stood apart from stable hyperthyroidism in a 13 V-J model. Ophthalmopathy was predicted by the model a median of approximately six months ahead of onset.

It was RNA transcripts that yielded the amplified TCR beta CDR3 regions. Primed by the HTBI set, a first-round RT-PCR was run on the TCR CDR3. A single record per CDR3 protein comes from TCRdb applying MiXCR to the multiplex PCR reads. The sample holds 600,000 to 700,000 distinct CDR3 sequences, nearly 45% seen once. The germline gives CDR1 LGHNT, CDR2 FRNRAP. V lost 9 bases, J lost 3 bases, and 15 bases lay in between. The CDR3 extends over 13 amino acids. A word on this clonotype: Its matching antigen is unknown.

Uncontrolled infection, other autoimmune disease, pregnancy or lactation disqualified patients from enrolment. The chain couples TRBV12-5 to TRBJ2-7, with D tentatively TRBD1 (5 bases). The source is an adult man with Graves' disease, either hyperthyroidism or ophthalmopathy (not recorded which). Input material: peripheral blood or thyroid tissue (not recorded which). CDR3 sequence (DNA): TGTGCTAGACCCTTTGACAGATTCTACGAGCAGTACTTC. It is translated as CARPFDRFYEQYF. Variable domain in full (rest from reference TRBV12-5 and TRBJ2-7): DARVTQTPRHKVTEMGQEVTMRCQPILGHNTVFWYRQTMMQGLELLAYFRNRAPLDDSGMPKDRFSAEMPDATLATLKIQPSEPRDSAVYFCARPFDRFYEQYFGPGTRLTVT.